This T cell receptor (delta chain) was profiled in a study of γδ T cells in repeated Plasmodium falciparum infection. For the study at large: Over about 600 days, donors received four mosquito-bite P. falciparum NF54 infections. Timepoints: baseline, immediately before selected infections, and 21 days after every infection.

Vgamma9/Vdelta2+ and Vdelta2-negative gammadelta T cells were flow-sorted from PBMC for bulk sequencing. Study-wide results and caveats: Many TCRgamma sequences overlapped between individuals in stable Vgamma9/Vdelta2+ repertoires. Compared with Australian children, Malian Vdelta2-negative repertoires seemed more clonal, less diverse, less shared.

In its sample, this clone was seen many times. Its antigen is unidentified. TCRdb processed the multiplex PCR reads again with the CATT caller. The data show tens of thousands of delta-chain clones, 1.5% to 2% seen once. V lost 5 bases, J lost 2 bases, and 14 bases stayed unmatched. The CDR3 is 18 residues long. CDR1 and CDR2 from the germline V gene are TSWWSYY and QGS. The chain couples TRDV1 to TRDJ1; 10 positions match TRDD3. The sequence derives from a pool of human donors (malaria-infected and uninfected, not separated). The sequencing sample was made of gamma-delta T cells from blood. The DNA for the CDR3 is TGTGCTCTTGGGCCCAGGGTCCACGGGGGATACGAAACCGATAAACTCATCTTT. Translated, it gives CALGPRVHGGYETDKLIF.